The 18 T cell receptor beta chains below all came from one sample that was sequenced in a study of blood T cells in healthy people across ages. Then a second PCR, running roughly 6 to 11 cycles, was carried out with a sample-barcoded 5' primer and a J-beta primer mix. Using its own MiXCR run on the 5' RACE reads, TCRdb lists one record per CDR3 protein. The data contain 980,000 or so distinct CDR3 sequences, around 48% of them singletons. Sequenced input: blood. These receptors were obtained from a man aged 25-40 years in good health.

This clonotype appeared a few times. The chain uses TRBV10-3 and TRBJ2-6; D remains unclear. V shed 4 bases and J shed 6 bases, with 4 bases lying between them. This CDR3 has 12 amino acids. Looked up from germline, CDR1 is ENHRY and CDR2 is SYGVKD. CDR3 bases: TGTGCCATCAGTGCCATGGCCAACGTCCTGACTTTC. Translation: CAISAMANVLTF.

This clonotype was seen a handful of times. The chain joins TRBV4-3 to TRBJ2-1; 8 positions agree with TRBD2. CDR1 LGHNA and CDR2 YSLEER come from the germline V gene. This CDR3 has 14 amino acids. The V gene end was trimmed by 5 bases and the J gene end by 4 bases; junction bases not matched to a gene: 4. CDR3 in amino acids: CASSGVAGYNEQFF. The CDR3, as DNA: TGCGCCAGCAGCGGGGTAGCGGGGTACAATGAGCAGTTCTTC.

CDR3 amino acids: CASSFGGVTDTQYF. CDR3 DNA sequence: TGTGCCAGCAGCTTTGGGGGGGTGACAGATACGCAGTATTTT. V gene TRBV7-2 combines with J gene TRBJ2-3, with 7 bases that match TRBD2. The junction had 3 bases not matched to a gene; V was cut back by 3 bases and J by 3 bases. Germline V gene sequence: CDR1 SGHTA, CDR2 FQGNSA. The CDR3 is 14 residues long.

This clonotype was observed a handful of times. The chain recombines TRBV6-2 or TRBV6-3 with TRBJ2-1; D ambiguous. Matching the DNA end better, TRBJ2-7 makes the J call doubtful. Germline V gene data show CDR1 as MNHEY and CDR2 as SVGEGT. This CDR3 is built from 12 residues. CDR3 nucleotides: TGTGCCACTTCGGACGGTTCTCACGAGCAGTACTTC. It translates to CATSDGSHEQYF.

The genes are TRBV3-1 and TRBJ1-1, with D perhaps TRBD1 (5 bases). V lost 3 bases and J lost 4, with 12 bases in between. The CDR3 spans 14 residues. CDR1 LGHDT and CDR2 YNNKEL come from the germline V gene (reference sequence). The CDR3 spells CASSQATGRTEAFF. In DNA form, the CDR3 reads TGTGCCAGCAGCCAGGCTACGGGACGCACTGAAGCTTTCTTT.

The J gene is TRBJ2-3, the V gene TRBV21-1; TRBD1, the table's D call, lacks a check against the DNA. TRBV21-1 is a recognized pseudogene. This CDR3 contains 16 residues. The CDR3 here is CASSKEGQLDTDTQYF. The CDR3 DNA follows: TGTGCCAGCAGCAAAGAGGGACAGCTAGACACAGATACGCAGTATTTT.

This clonotype was observed at least ten times. V and J are TRBV6-5 and TRBJ2-1; D may be TRBD2 (6 bases). Germline loops: CDR1 MNHEY, CDR2 SVGAGI. V was pared by 7 bases and J by 0 bases, with 16 bases between. This CDR3 has 16 residues. CDR3 sequence: CASNTGTPPSYNEQFF. CDR3 DNA: TGTGCCAGCAACACCGGGACTCCTCCCTCCTACAATGAGCAGTTCTTC.

This clonotype has at least ten counts. The chain employs TRBV5-1 and TRBJ2-5, with D perhaps matching TRBD2 (5 bases). This CDR3 has 15 amino acids. V was shortened by 0 bases and J by 5 bases, with 14 bases between the two germline ends. Germline CDR1 reads SGHRS; CDR2 reads YFSETQ. The CDR3 region is CASSLDGSAEETQYF. DNA of the CDR3: TGCGCCAGCAGCTTGGACGGTAGCGCGGAGGAGACCCAGTACTTC.

The table lists this clonotype with many counts. This chain joins TRBV12-3 or TRBV12-4 and TRBJ2-7, with 8 bases that match TRBD1. The length of the CDR3 is 15 residues. J gave up 0 bases and V 1 base, and 2 bases lay outside the gene matches. This CDR3 reads CASSLVTGGSYEQYF. In nucleotides, the CDR3 is TGTGCCAGCAGTTTAGTTACAGGGGGCTCCTACGAGCAGTACTTC.

The chain combines TRBV12-3 or TRBV12-4 with TRBJ1-1; no clear D. Trimming shortened V by 5 bases and J by 4 bases, and 14 bases separated the two germline ends. The CDR3 consists of 14 residues. In DNA form, the CDR3 reads TGTGCCAGCAGTCCGGAGGTCGGAATCACTGAAGCTTTCTTT. Translated: CASSPEVGITEAFF.

The chain has TRBV6-5 and TRBJ2-3; D gene ambiguous. The germline V gene has CDR1 MNHEY and CDR2 SVGAGI. V gave up 0 bases and J gave up 9 bases, with 16 bases separating them. The CDR3 runs 15 residues. The DNA of the CDR3 is TGTGCCAGCAGTTACTCGGCGACGGAGCTACAGACGCAGTATTTT. Protein sequence: CASSYSATELQTQYF.

This clonotype was observed a single time. The chain employs TRBV15 and TRBJ1-4, with D possibly matching TRBD1 (5 bases). The germline V gene encodes CDR1 LNHNV and CDR2 YYDKDF (reference sequence). The CDR3 spans 14 residues. The V end lost 8 bases, the J end lost 5 bases, and 15 bases lay between the germline ends. The CDR3 sequence is CATGPVRENEKLFF. CDR3 DNA: TGTGCCACCGGCCCCGTCAGGGAAAATGAAAAACTGTTTTTT.

For this clonotype: At one of its ends the junction is not consistent with the germline gene, which may arise from a read error. The chain recombines TRBV12-3 or TRBV12-4 with TRBJ2-3; no reliable D call. The CDR3 has 14 residues. The CDR3 is CACSLYGRSDTQYF. In DNA form, the CDR3 reads TGTGCCTGCAGTTTGTACGGGCGGTCAGATACGCAGTATTTT.

The chain uses TRBV27 and TRBJ1-5; 10 nucleotides agree with TRBD1. Trimming removed 1 base from V and 4 bases from J; junction bases left unmatched: 4. This CDR3 spans 16 amino acids. Germline V CDR1 and CDR2: MNHEY, SMNVEV (reference sequence). CDR3 nucleotides: TGTGCCAGCAGTTTATGGGGACAGGGGAGGAATCAGCCCCAGCATTTT. It translates to CASSLWGQGRNQPQHF.

V is TRBV29-1 and J is TRBJ1-1, with D unresolved. The V and J ends lost 7 bases and 1 base respectively, with 4 bases between them. The CDR3 totals 10 residues. The germline V gene encodes CDR1 SQVTM and CDR2 ANQGSEA. CDR3 nucleotides: TGCAGCGGGCGGAACACTGAAGCTTTCTTT. Encoded protein: CSGRNTEAFF.

This clonotype was seen a single time. The V call is TRBV18, the J call TRBJ2-7; 9 bases map to TRBD1. The V gene's germline CDR1 is KGHSH and CDR2 LQKENI. The V segment lost 0 bases and the J segment 4 bases; nucleotides outside the gene matches: 13. The CDR3 runs 18 residues. The CDR3 region is CASSPPTGGQGRPYEQYF. CDR3 coding DNA: TGTGCCAGCTCACCACCGACAGGCGGACAGGGGCGACCGTACGAGCAGTACTTC.

This clonotype was seen more than once but under ten times. The chain is built from TRBV3-1 and TRBJ2-2, with a tentative D call TRBD2 (6 bases). Germline values: CDR1 LGHDT, CDR2 YNNKEL (reference sequence). This CDR3 region has 16 residues. Trimming shortened V by 4 bases and J by 2 bases, and 14 bases separated the two germline ends. The CDR3 sequence is CASSPPTSINTGELFF. CDR3 nucleotides: TGTGCCAGCAGCCCCCCGACTAGTATCAACACCGGGGAGCTGTTTTTT.

About this clonotype: The junction departs from germline at one end; a sequencing error may be responsible. The genes are TRBV7-2 and TRBJ2-3; the D is unclear. Germline V gives CDR1 SGHTA, CDR2 FQGNSA. This CDR3 contains 14 residues. CDR3 sequence (DNA): TGTGCCGGCAGCTTGCCCTACCGCACAGATACGCAGTATTTT. The encoded protein is CAGSLPYRTDTQYF.